The 9 T cell receptor beta chains below come from one sample, sequenced in a study of blood T cell repertoires in COVID-19. Here immunoSEQ multiplex PCR was the method, and the copy in TCRdb shows in-frame clones only, minus some. The profile shows 150,000 to 200,000 clones, around 75% of them singletons. Input material: peripheral blood. All receptors derive from a woman aged 40 to 55 with COVID-19, enrolled during active disease.

The chain has TRBV15 and TRBJ1-2; 8 bases are a match to TRBD1. The CDR3 covers 17 residues. The germline CDR1 and CDR2 sequences are LNHNV and YYDKDF (reference sequence). Trimming removed 0 bases from V and 5 bases from J; junction bases left unmatched: 11. The CDR3 DNA sequence: TGTGCCACCAGCAGAGATTCTCAGGACAGGGAGATTTATGGCTACACCTTC. Its translation is CATSRDSQDREIYGYTF. The full variable domain, in which reference TRBV15 and TRBJ1-2 provide the parts outside the CDR3, is DAMVIQNPRYQVTQFGKPVTLSCSQTLNHNVMYWYQQKSSQAPKLLFHYYDKDFNNEADTPDNFQSRRPNTSFCFLDIRSPGLGDTAMYLCATSRDSQDREIYGYTFGSGTRLTVV.

The V gene is TRBV5-1, the J gene TRBJ1-6; the D gene is possibly TRBD1 (5 bases). The CDR3 length is 15 residues. V was cut by 2 bases and J by 4 bases, with 10 bases left in between. Germline CDR1 reads SGHRS; CDR2 reads YFSETQ. CDR3 loop: CASSLGELYNSPLHF. The CDR3, as DNA: TGCGCCAGCAGCTTAGGGGAACTTTATAATTCACCCCTCCACTTT.

The chain employs TRBV19 and TRBJ2-6; no reliable D call. The germline V and J ends were trimmed by 3 bases and 0 bases, with 3 bases remaining between them. The CDR3 contains 14 residues. The V gene's germline CDR1 is LNHDA and CDR2 SQIVND (reference sequence). CDR3 residues: CASSIHSGANVLTF. The CDR3 DNA sequence: TGTGCCAGTAGTATCCACTCTGGGGCCAACGTCCTGACTTTC.

The chain recombines TRBV18 with TRBJ1-1, with a weak D call TRBD1 (6 bases). Deletions cut 3 bases from V and 1 base from J, with 9 bases between. CDR3 length: 14 amino acids. Looked up from germline, CDR1 is KGHSH and CDR2 is LQKENI. Here the CDR3 reads CASSPGGQNTEAFF. CDR3 in DNA: TGTGCCAGCTCACCTGGGGGACAGAACACTGAAGCTTTCTTT.

V is TRBV21-1 and J is TRBJ2-3; TRBD1 reflects the table's D call only, with no check against the DNA. TRBV21-1 is recorded as a pseudogene. The CDR3 runs to 17 residues. The CDR3 DNA follows: TGTGCCAGCAGCAAAGTGGGGACAGTACTGTGCACAGATACGCAGTATTTT. Its translation is CASSKVGTVLCTDTQYF.

This clone occurred once. The chain carries TRBV7-2 and TRBJ2-3; 9 bases align to TRBD2. From germline, CDR1 is SGHTA and CDR2 FQGNSA. The CDR3 consists of 15 residues. The V gene end was trimmed by 2 bases and the J gene end by 5 bases; junction bases not matched to a gene: 5. The CDR3 DNA reads as TGTGCCAGCAGCTTATATAGGCGGGAGGGAGATACGCAGTATTTT. Translating it yields CASSLYRREGDTQYF.

The chain is built from TRBV6-6 and TRBJ2-4; TRBD1 aligns across 7 bases. Germline CDR1 and CDR2: MNHNY and SVGAGI (reference sequence). V lost 5 bases, J lost 0 bases, and 4 bases stayed unmatched. This CDR3 region has 15 residues. For the CDR3, the DNA is TGTGCCAGCAGTCCGGGACAGCGAGCCAAAAACATTCAGTACTTC. It translates to CASSPGQRAKNIQYF.

V and J are TRBV18 and TRBJ2-6, with a possible D match to TRBD1 (6 bases). The CDR3 totals 17 residues. Germline V gene sequence: CDR1 KGHSH, CDR2 LQKENI. Trimming removed 2 bases at V and 0 bases at J, with 11 bases between. This CDR3 reads CASSPEQGSSGANVLTF. The CDR3 nucleotides read TGTGCCAGCTCACCAGAACAGGGTAGCTCTGGGGCCAACGTCCTGACTTTC.

This clone was counted once. The V call is TRBV6-1, the J call TRBJ2-7; D is undetermined. Per germline, CDR1 MNHNS and CDR2 SASEGT. Trimming removed 0 bases at V and 0 bases at J, with 12 bases between. The CDR3 spans 16 residues. CDR3: CASSEASGWVSYEQYF. In nucleotides, the CDR3 is TGTGCCAGCAGTGAAGCGTCGGGTTGGGTCTCCTACGAGCAGTACTTC.